This T cell receptor beta chain originates from a study of CD8 T cells in Susac syndrome. Study findings and constraints: Expansion of clones was not seen in the CD4+ T cell repertoires of Susac syndrome.

J was trimmed by 4 bases and V by 2 bases; bases with no gene match: 5. Germline V CDR1 and CDR2: SGHTA, FQGTGA. This CDR3 has 15 residues. The diagnostic criteria for definite or probable disease, as recently defined, were met by the patients with Susac syndrome. Reverse transcription of about 0.45 to 1 ug RNA was performed with random hexamers. By means of immunoSEQ multiplex PCR, TCR beta CDR3 spanning 54 Vbeta and 13 Jbeta underwent amplification. A single record per CDR3 protein comes from TCRdb applying MiXCR to the immunoSEQ multiplex PCR reads. The sample consists of some 200,000 distinct CDR3 sequences, approximately 96% of them appearing once. Remarks on this clonotype: Its specificity is unknown.

The sequenced sample was CD4+ T cells from PBMCs. The chain carries TRBV7-3 and TRBJ2-5; 9 nucleotides match TRBD2. The sequence was obtained from a human donor with Susac syndrome. The CDR3 bases are TGTGCCAGCAGCTTACTTCCTAGCGGGGTAGAGACCCAGTACTTC. As protein: CASSLLPSGVETQYF.